This T cell receptor beta chain is drawn from a study of CD8 T cells in ankylosing spondylitis. Study-level points and caveats: Relatively scarce in peripheral blood, disease-linked clones were CD8+. Certain motif variants had earlier been reported in reactive arthritis synovial fluid and blood. For ankylosing spondylitis blood, a TCR beta motif of several highly homologous variants appeared characteristic.

Quantitative 5'-RACE with molecular barcodes produced the TCR beta libraries. TCRdb re-called the 5' RACE reads with MiXCR, one entry per CDR3 protein. This table holds approximately 340,000 distinct CDR3 sequences, over 12% found once. Worth noting for this clonotype: Its matching antigen is unknown.

The CDR3 sequence is 16 residues long. From germline, CDR1 is DFQATT and CDR2 SNEGSKA (reference sequence). The V and J ends lost 3 bases and 3 bases, in that order; junction bases with no gene match: 11. This clonotype was sampled from a male donor with ankylosing spondylitis or in good health (not recorded which). Sequencing was done on a sample of blood, either unsorted or a sorted T cell fraction (not recorded which). The chain uses TRBV20-1 and TRBJ2-3, with 8 bases matching TRBD1. In DNA form, the CDR3 reads TGCAGTGCTAGCGTCTTCGTACAGGGGGGAACAGATACGCAGTATTTT. Translating it yields CSASVFVQGGTDTQYF.